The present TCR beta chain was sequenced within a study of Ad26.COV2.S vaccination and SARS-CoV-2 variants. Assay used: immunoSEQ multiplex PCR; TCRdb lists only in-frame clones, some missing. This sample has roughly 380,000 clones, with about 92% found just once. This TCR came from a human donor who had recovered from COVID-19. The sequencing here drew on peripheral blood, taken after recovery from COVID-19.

CDR3 amino acids: CASSQVSGLLGHNEQFF. In nucleotides, the CDR3 is TGCGCCAGCAGCCAAGTTTCCGGACTCCTCGGGCACAATGAGCAGTTCTTC. This chain joins TRBV4-3 and TRBJ2-1, with D possibly TRBD2 on 5 matching bases. Germline values: CDR1 LGHNA, CDR2 YSLEER. The CDR3 has 17 amino acids. V was clipped by 1 base and J by 5 bases, with 18 bases between them.